A selection of T cell receptor beta chains follows, all from one sample in a study of cytomegalovirus exposure and HLA in healthy donors. Only in-frame clones appear in the TCRdb table, and some are missing; sequencing was by immunoSEQ multiplex PCR. Altogether about 50,000 clones are present, 81% being singletons, with the ten largest covering approximately 2.3%. Sample: PBMCs. The receptors here all came from a boy younger than 18 in good health and CMV-seropositive. Both conserved end residues are part of each CDR3. A D gene is named only where the DNA matches it firmly. Expanded clones get a size class; other rows say once, few or many, or leave the size out.

cdr3_nt	cdr3_aa	clone_size	d_call	j_call	v_call
TGTGCCAGCTCACCACCTGGCCTGAAAGAGACCCAGTACTTC	CASSPPGLKETQYF	-	-	TRBJ2-5	TRBV18
TGTGCCACAGACAAGAACCAGCATTTT	CATDKNQHF	few	-	TRBJ1-5	TRBV5-8
TGTTCCAGCAGTTTGATTAGCGGGGGAACACAAGAGACCCAGTACTTC	CSSSLISGGTQETQYF	-	TRBD2	TRBJ2-5	TRBV7-9
TGTGCCAGCACCTGGGGGGGAGGCAATCAGCCCCAGCATTTT	CASTWGGGNQPQHF	few	-	TRBJ1-5	TRBV4-2
TGTGCCAGCAGCCCAACCGGGGGGGCCTTGGAACGGGAGCTGTTTTTT	CASSPTGGALERELFF	-	TRBD2	TRBJ2-2	TRBV27
TGTGCCAGCAGTGTTCCCCCTACGAATGAGCAGTTCTTC	CASSVPPTNEQFF	-	-	TRBJ2-1	TRBV25-1
TGTGCCAGCAGCCAGTCGGGTGTGAGGGCCAAAAACATTCAGTACTTC	CASSQSGVRAKNIQYF	-	-	TRBJ2-4	TRBV4-2
TGTGCCAGCAGGGGGACAGTGAACACTGAAGCTTTCTTT	CASRGTVNTEAFF	-	TRBD1	TRBJ1-1	TRBV6-6
TGCAGCGTTGTTGTTCCCACCGGGCCGGGGGAGCAGTTCTTC	CSVVVPTGPGEQFF	-	-	TRBJ2-1	TRBV29-1
TGCGCCAGCAGCTTGCTAAGAGGAATCTACACCTTC	CASSLLRGIYTF	-	-	TRBJ1-2	TRBV5-1
TGTGCCAGCAGCCCTAGGGAAACAAGGGGCTACGAGCAGTACTTC	CASSPRETRGYEQYF	-	-	TRBJ2-7	TRBV7-2
TGTGCCAGCAGCCTAGGGGACAGCTGGGAGCAGTACTTC	CASSLGDSWEQYF	-	TRBD1	TRBJ2-7	TRBV5-5
TGCGCCAGCAGCGCTCGGGGGGGCTGGGAAAATGAGCAGTTCTTC	CASSARGGWENEQFF	-	TRBD2	TRBJ2-1	TRBV10-1
TGTGCCACCAGGCTACCGGACAGTATGAACACTGAAGCTTTCTTT	CATRLPDSMNTEAFF	-	-	TRBJ1-1	TRBV15
TGTGCCAGCAGTTACGAGGTCGGGGAGCTGTTTTTT	CASSYEVGELFF	few	-	TRBJ2-2	TRBV6-5
TGTTCCAGCAGCAGCCAGGGATTGAGCACTGAAGCTTTCTTT	CSSSSQGLSTEAFF	-	-	TRBJ1-1	TRBV7-9
TGTGCCACCAGCAGAGAGCGTCCCGCGGGGGGCTTTGGAAACACCATATATTTT	CATSRERPAGGFGNTIYF	-	-	TRBJ1-3	TRBV15
TGCGCCAGCAGTCCCCGTTTACCCCTACCTCGGTTTGAGGGGGAGAGGAAACTGTTTTTT	CASSPRLPLPRFEGERKLFF	-	-	TRBJ1-4	TRBV23-1
TGCGCCAGCAGCCATTCACTAGCGGGGGTCTACGAGCAGTACTTC	CASSHSLAGVYEQYF	-	TRBD2	TRBJ2-7	TRBV4-1
TGTGCCAGCAGTGAAACCCAGGGTTCGAGGCCCCAGCATTTT	CASSETQGSRPQHF	few	-	TRBJ1-5	TRBV6-1
TGTGCCAGCAGCGTAGGGGTGGTGAGCGGGGCAGGGCAGTATTTT	CASSVGVVSGAGQYF	-	TRBD2	TRBJ2-3	TRBV9
TGCGCCAGCAGCCAGCTGGACAGGGGATGGAATGAGCAGTTCTTC	CASSQLDRGWNEQFF	-	TRBD1	TRBJ2-1	TRBV4-1
TGTGCCAGCAGACAGACAGGGGGAATGTGGGACATTCAGTACTTC	CASRQTGGMWDIQYF	-	TRBD1	TRBJ2-4	TRBV6-1
TGTGCAAGTCGCTTAGCGCTGGGCGGGGGGCCCTACAATGAGCAGTTCTTC	CASRLALGGGPYNEQFF	-	-	TRBJ2-1	TRBV12-2
TGTGCCAGCAGCGAAACCGGGACTAGCGGACCTGGCTCCTACAATGAGCAGTTCTTC	CASSETGTSGPGSYNEQFF	-	TRBD2	TRBJ2-1	TRBV4-2
TGTGCCAGCAGCTTAGGGCCCCGGGGGGAAGAGAATTCACCCCTCCACTTT	CASSLGPRGEENSPLHF	-	-	TRBJ1-6	TRBV7-8
TGTGCCAGCTCACGAGCGGGGGAGAGCGAGCAGTACTTC	CASSRAGESEQYF	-	TRBD2	TRBJ2-7	TRBV18
TGTGCCAGCAGCCACCCCGGACAGGGAATCGCCGAGCAGTACTTC	CASSHPGQGIAEQYF	-	TRBD1	TRBJ2-7	TRBV7-6
TGTGCCAGCGGGAGACAGGGGATCGGCGAGCAGTACTTC	CASGRQGIGEQYF	-	TRBD1	TRBJ2-7	TRBV6-5
TGTGCCAGCAGTTTTGGGGACATGAGCGAGCAGTACTTC	CASSFGDMSEQYF	-	-	TRBJ2-7	TRBV27
TGTGCCAGCAGTTTATTGGGAGATCAGCCCCAGCATTTT	CASSLLGDQPQHF	-	-	TRBJ1-5	TRBV27
TGTGCCAGCAGTTTACTCTGGGACAGGGGTGAATCACCCCTCCACTTT	CASSLLWDRGESPLHF	-	TRBD1	TRBJ1-6	TRBV27
TGTGCCAGCAGCTTAGTTGCGGGGGGGCCCTACGAGCAGTACTTC	CASSLVAGGPYEQYF	-	TRBD2	TRBJ2-7	TRBV7-9
TGTGCCAGCAGACCGGGACTAGCGGGGAGGGTTGAGCAGTTCTTC	CASRPGLAGRVEQFF	-	TRBD2	TRBJ2-1	TRBV7-9
TGCGCCAGCAGGTTTGGCCGGAACACTGAAGCTTTCTTT	CASRFGRNTEAFF	few	-	TRBJ1-1	TRBV10-2
TGCGCCAGCAGCTGGGGTCGCGGGGGGGATGTCACAGATACGCAGTATTTT	CASSWGRGGDVTDTQYF	-	TRBD2	TRBJ2-3	TRBV5-1
TGTGCCAGCAGCTCATCGGGGGGGCAAGGGAACGAGCAGTACTTC	CASSSSGGQGNEQYF	few	TRBD2	TRBJ2-7	TRBV7-2
TGCGCCAGCAGCCAAGCTTCGGAGTTAGCCAAAAACATTCAGTACTTC	CASSQASELAKNIQYF	-	-	TRBJ2-4	TRBV4-1
TGTGCCAGCAGCTCGAGCGGGACCGTATTGGAGACCCAGTACTTC	CASSSSGTVLETQYF	-	TRBD2	TRBJ2-5	TRBV7-2
TGTGCCAGCAGCATGAGACAGGCTGGGAACACTGAAGCTTTCTTT	CASSMRQAGNTEAFF	-	-	TRBJ1-1	TRBV5-4
TGTGCCAGCAGTTACACTAGCTCGACGTACGAGCAGTACTTC	CASSYTSSTYEQYF	-	-	TRBJ2-7	TRBV6-5
TGCGCCAGCAGTGAGTTCGGGGCCCCGGGACAATTCGAGCAGTACTTC	CASSEFGAPGQFEQYF	-	-	TRBJ2-7	TRBV10-2
TGTGCCAGCAGCTTTCCGGATTCACCCCTCCACTTT	CASSFPDSPLHF	-	-	TRBJ1-6	TRBV7-9
TGCGCCAGCAGCTTCCCTTCGACAGGGATGGACGAGCAGTACTTC	CASSFPSTGMDEQYF	-	TRBD1	TRBJ2-7	TRBV5-1
TGCGCCAGCAGCCACGTGGACAGGAATAATTCACCCCTCCACTTT	CASSHVDRNNSPLHF	-	TRBD1	TRBJ1-6	TRBV4-1
TGTGCCAGCAGCGTAGCCTCCCCCGGCGGGGAGCTGTTTTTT	CASSVASPGGELFF	-	-	TRBJ2-2	TRBV9
TGCAGCTTCGGGGGACAGCCCCAGCATTTT	CSFGGQPQHF	-	-	TRBJ1-5	TRBV29-1
TGTGCCAGCAGTGCCGGCGGCGTAGCGGGGGAGGATCGAGGGGAGCTGTTTTTT	CASSAGGVAGEDRGELFF	-	TRBD2	TRBJ2-2	TRBV27
TGTGCCAGCAATAGGGCGGGGGGGCGAGGCGGGGAGCTGTTTTTT	CASNRAGGRGGELFF	-	TRBD2	TRBJ2-2	TRBV6-5
TGTGCCAGTAGCCTTCCCTCTGACAGGGGGCTCGAGGAAGCTTTCTTT	CASSLPSDRGLEEAFF	-	TRBD1	TRBJ1-1	TRBV19
TGTGCCAGCTCACCACTTACAACTAACTATGGCTACACCTTC	CASSPLTTNYGYTF	-	-	TRBJ1-2	TRBV18
TGTGCCAGCAGCTTGGGAACAGGGTACACTGAAGCTTTCTTT	CASSLGTGYTEAFF	few	-	TRBJ1-1	TRBV5-6
TGTTCCAGCAGCTTTGGAGGAAGGGGGGGTAATGAAAAACTGTTTTTT	CSSSFGGRGGNEKLFF	-	-	TRBJ1-4	TRBV7-9
TGTGCCAGCAGCCTCGGTCGCGGGAGCACTGAAGCTTTCTTT	CASSLGRGSTEAFF	once	-	TRBJ1-1	TRBV6-1
TGTGCCAGTAGCTTACCCCGAGTAGCGGGGTACAATGAGCAGTTCTTC	CASSLPRVAGYNEQFF	-	TRBD2	TRBJ2-1	TRBV7-9
TGTGCCAGCAGTTGGGACAGAAAAAGCAATCAGCCCCAGCATTTT	CASSWDRKSNQPQHF	-	TRBD1	TRBJ1-5	TRBV28
TGCGCCAGCAGCCAGGCCGACCTGGGGACAGGTGAACTAGCGGGGAAAATAGGGGAGCTGTTTTTT	CASSQADLGTGELAGKIGELFF	-	TRBD2	TRBJ2-2	TRBV4-1
TGTGCCAGCTCACCAGGGACAGGATCCTATGGCTACACCTTC	CASSPGTGSYGYTF	-	TRBD1	TRBJ1-2	TRBV18
TGTGCCAGCAGCCAAGAACGGGGGGCGAGAGAGGCTTTCTTT	CASSQERGAREAFF	-	-	TRBJ1-1	TRBV4-2
TGTGCCAGCAGCCCGCCCGCAGGGGGGCGGGCCGGGGAGCTGTTTTTT	CASSPPAGGRAGELFF	-	-	TRBJ2-2	TRBV9